The source of this TCR beta chain is a study of T cells after yellow fever vaccination. Study-level background: Some fractions had low cell numbers, and these were prepared with SMART-Seq v4 Ultra Low Input. Broader study findings: Booster samples showed a return of most primary-vaccination clones (about 96% CD4, 88% CD8).

This clonotype appeared a few times. Its antigen is currently unknown. Germline CDR1 is SGHRS and CDR2 is YFSETQ. This CDR3 has 16 amino acids. After removal of 1 base from V and 2 bases from J, the junction contained 5 bases not matched to a gene. TCRdb passed the 5' RACE reads through MiXCR, listing each CDR3 protein once. The sample holds about 630,000 distinct CDR3 sequences, approximately 13% seen once. The sample consisted of PBMCs, taken on the day of the yellow fever booster vaccination. The rearrangement joins TRBV5-1 to TRBJ2-2; 7 positions agree with TRBD2. This receptor was obtained from a man aged 25 to 40 who received the YFV17D yellow fever vaccine. CDR3 sequence reads: CASSLRASGNTGELFF. Here the CDR3 DNA reads TGCGCCAGCAGCTTGAGGGCTAGCGGAAACACCGGGGAGCTGTTTTTT.